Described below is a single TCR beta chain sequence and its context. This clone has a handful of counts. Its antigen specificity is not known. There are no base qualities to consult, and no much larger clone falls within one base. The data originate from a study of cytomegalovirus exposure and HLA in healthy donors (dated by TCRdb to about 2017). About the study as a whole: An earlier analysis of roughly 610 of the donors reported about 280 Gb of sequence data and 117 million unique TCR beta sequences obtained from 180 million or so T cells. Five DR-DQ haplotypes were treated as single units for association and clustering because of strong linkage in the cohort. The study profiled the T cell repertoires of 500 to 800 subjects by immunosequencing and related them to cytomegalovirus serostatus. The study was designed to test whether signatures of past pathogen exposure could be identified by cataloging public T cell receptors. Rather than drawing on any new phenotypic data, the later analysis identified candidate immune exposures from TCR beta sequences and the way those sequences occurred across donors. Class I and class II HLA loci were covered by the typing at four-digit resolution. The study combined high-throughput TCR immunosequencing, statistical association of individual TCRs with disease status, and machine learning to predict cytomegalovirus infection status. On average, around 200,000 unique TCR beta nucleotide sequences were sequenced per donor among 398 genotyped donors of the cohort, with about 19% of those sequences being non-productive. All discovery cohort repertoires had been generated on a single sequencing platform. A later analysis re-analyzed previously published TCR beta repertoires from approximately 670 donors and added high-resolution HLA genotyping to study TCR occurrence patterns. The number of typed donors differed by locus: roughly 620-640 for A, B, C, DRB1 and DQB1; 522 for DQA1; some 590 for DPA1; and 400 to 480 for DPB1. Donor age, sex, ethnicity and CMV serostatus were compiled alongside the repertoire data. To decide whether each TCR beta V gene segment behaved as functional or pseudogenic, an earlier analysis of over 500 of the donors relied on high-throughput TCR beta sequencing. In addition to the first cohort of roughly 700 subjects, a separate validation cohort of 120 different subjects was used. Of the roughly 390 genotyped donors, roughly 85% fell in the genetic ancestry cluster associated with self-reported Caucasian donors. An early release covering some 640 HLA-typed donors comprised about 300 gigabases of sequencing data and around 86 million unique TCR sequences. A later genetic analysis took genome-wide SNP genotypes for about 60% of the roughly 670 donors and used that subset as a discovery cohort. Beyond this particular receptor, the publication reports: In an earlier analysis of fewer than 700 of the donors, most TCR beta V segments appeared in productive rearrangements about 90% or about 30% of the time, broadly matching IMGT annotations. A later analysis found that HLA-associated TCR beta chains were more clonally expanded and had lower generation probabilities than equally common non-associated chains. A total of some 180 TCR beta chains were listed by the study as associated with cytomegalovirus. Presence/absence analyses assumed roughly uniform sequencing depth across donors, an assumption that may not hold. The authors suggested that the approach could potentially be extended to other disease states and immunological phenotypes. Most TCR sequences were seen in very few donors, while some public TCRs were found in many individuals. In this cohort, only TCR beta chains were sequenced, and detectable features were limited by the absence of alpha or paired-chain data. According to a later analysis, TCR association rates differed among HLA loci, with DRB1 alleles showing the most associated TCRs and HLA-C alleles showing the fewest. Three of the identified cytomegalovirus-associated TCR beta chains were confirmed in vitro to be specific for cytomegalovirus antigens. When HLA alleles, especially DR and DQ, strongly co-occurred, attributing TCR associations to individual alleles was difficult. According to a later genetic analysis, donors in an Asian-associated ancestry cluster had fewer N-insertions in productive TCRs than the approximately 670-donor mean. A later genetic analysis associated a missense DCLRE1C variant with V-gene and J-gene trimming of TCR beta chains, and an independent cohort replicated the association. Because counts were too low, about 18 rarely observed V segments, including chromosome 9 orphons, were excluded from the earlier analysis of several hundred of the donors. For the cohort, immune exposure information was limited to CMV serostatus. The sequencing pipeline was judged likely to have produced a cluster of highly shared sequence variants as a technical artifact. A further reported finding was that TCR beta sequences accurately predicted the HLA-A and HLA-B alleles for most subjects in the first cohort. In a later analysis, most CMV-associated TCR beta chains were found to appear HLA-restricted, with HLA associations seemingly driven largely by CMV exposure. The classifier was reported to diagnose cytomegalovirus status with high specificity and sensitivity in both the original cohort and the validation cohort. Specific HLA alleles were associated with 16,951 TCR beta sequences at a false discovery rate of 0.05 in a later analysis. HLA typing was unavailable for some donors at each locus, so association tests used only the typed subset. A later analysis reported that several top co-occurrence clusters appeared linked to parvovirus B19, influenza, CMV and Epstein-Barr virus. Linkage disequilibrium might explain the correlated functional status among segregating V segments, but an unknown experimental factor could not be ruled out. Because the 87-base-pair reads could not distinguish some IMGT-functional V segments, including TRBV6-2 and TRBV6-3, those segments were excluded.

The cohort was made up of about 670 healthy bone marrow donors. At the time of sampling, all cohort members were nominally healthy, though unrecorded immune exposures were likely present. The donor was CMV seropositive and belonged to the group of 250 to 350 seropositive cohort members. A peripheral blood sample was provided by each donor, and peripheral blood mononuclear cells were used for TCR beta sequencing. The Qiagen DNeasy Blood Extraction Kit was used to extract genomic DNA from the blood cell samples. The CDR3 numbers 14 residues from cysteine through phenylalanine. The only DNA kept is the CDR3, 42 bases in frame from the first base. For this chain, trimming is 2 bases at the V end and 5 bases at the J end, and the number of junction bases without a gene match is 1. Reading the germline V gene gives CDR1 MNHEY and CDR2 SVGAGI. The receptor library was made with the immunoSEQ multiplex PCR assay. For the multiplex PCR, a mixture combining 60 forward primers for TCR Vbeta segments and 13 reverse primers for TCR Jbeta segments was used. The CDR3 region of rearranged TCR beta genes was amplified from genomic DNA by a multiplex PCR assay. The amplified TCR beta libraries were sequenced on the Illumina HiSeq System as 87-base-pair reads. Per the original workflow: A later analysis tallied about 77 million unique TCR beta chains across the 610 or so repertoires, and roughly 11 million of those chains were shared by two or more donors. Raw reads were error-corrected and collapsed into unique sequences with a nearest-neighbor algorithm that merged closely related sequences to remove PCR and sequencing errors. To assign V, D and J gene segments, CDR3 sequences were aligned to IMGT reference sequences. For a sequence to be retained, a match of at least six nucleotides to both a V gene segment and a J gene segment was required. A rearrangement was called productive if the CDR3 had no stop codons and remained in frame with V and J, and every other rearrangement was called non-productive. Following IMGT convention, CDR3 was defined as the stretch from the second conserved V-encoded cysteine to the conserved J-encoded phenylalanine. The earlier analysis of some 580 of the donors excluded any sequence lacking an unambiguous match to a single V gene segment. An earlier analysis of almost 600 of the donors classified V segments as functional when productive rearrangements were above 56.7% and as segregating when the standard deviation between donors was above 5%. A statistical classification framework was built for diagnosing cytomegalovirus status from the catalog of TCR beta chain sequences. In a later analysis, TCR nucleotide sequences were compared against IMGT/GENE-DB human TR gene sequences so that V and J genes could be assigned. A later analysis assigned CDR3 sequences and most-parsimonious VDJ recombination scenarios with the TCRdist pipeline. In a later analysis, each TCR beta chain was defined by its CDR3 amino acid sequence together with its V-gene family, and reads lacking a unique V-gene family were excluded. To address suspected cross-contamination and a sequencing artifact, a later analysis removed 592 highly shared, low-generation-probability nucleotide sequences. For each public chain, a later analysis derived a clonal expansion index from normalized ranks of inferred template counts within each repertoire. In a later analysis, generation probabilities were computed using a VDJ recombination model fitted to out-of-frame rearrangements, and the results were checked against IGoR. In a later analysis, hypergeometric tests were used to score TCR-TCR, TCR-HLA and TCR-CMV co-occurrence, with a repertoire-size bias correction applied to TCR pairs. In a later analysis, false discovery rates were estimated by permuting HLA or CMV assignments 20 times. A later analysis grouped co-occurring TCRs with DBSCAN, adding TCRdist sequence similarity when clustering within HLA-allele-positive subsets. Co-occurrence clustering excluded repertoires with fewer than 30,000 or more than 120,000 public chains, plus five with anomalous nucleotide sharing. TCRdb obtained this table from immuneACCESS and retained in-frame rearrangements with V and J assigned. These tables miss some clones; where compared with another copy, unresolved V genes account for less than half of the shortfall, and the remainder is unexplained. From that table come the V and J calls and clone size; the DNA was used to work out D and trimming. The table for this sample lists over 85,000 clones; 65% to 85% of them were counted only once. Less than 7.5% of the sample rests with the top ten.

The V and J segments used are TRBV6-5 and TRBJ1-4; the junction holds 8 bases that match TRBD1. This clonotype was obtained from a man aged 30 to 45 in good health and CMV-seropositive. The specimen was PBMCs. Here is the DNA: TGTGCCAGCAGTTACAACAGGGGGAATGAAAAACTGTTTTTT. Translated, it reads CASSYNRGNEKLFF.